The sequence of this TCR beta chain was determined in a study of T cells in women clearing cervical HPV infection. Study information: Controls gave blood once infection was undetectable; cases at lesion identification.

This table comes from immunoSEQ multiplex PCR, and its TCRdb copy is limited to in-frame clones, with some not included. In total, the table holds approximately 15,000 clones. Germline V gives CDR1 SGHTA, CDR2 FQGNSA. This CDR3 spans 14 amino acids. Prevalent HPV16 infections were excluded; only incident single HPV16 infections included. Dot-blot hybridization genotyped cervical HPV amplified with MY09/MY11 PCR. A word on this clone: The read terminates 3 residues before the CDR3 end, so the remaining end is supplied by the germline J gene.

The material sequenced was blood buffy coat. The rearrangement links TRBV7-2 to TRBJ1-2, with 8 bases that match TRBD1. The TCR originated in a woman aged 18-70 years with a cervical HPV16 infection that either progressed to CIN3+ or cleared (not recorded which). CDR3 region: CASSSSGTGLGYTF. CDR3 DNA (partial): TGTGCCAGCAGCTCGTCCGGGACAGGTCTCGGC.